This T cell receptor (beta chain) was identified during a study of shared clonotypes between healthy human individuals. Study-wide points: The study found lower generation probabilities in non-shared clonotypes than in those shared by all four donors.

Samples underwent the assay at deep level. As originally analysed: Without quality scores, immunoSEQ junctional reads could not be filtered like full-length reads. Clones were read by immunoSEQ multiplex PCR, and TCRdb kept only the in-frame ones, dropping some. V and J calls and clone size are copied from that table; D and trimming were computed from the DNA. The sample contains more than 550,000 clones, about 90% of which appear only once. Turning to this clone: Its specificity is unknown.

V dropped 8 bases and J dropped 5 bases, with 16 bases sitting between them. The length of the CDR3 is 14 residues. Germline V gene data show CDR1 as SGHVS and CDR2 as FQNEAQ. Positively selected for CCR7, the CD45RO-negative cells used as naive CD8 cells excluded terminally differentiated effector memory CD45RA+ cells. The donors, all of them Caucasian adults, lived in Nashville, Tennessee. The sample comprised naive CD8+ T cells sorted from blood. This clonotype originated in a man aged 30 to 39 in good health. This chain links TRBV7-8 with TRBJ2-1; D is perhaps TRBD2 (5 bases). The CDR3 DNA follows: TGTGCCAGCGGCCGGGAACGGCCTGACAATGAGCAGTTCTTC. Translated, it gives CASGRERPDNEQFF.